Each of the 7 T cell receptor beta chains below was sequenced from the same sample in a study of T cells after yellow fever vaccination. From the 5' RACE reads, TCRdb called clonotypes with MiXCR, one entry per CDR3 protein. This table has some 600,000 distinct CDR3 sequences, about a sixth appearing once. The input for sequencing was PBMCs, taken 4 to 6 days after the first yellow fever vaccination. These receptors were collected from a man in his late teens or twenties who received the YFV17D yellow fever vaccine.

This clonotype appeared a few times. The chain links TRBV4-1 to TRBJ1-5; maybe TRBD1 (5 bases). CDR3 length: 16 amino acids. The germline gives CDR1 MGHRA, CDR2 YSYEKL. V gave up 4 bases and J gave up 3 bases, with 16 bases separating them. The DNA of the CDR3 is TGCGCCAGCAGCCTTGCCCTGGGACGGATCAATCAGCCCCAGCATTTT. Amino acid sequence: CASSLALGRINQPQHF.

The chain recombines TRBV5-1 with TRBJ2-7; no firm D call. The length of the CDR3 is 14 residues. The germline V and J ends were trimmed by 9 bases and 0 bases, with 16 bases remaining between them. Germline lookup yields CDR1 SGHRS and CDR2 YFSETQ. Here the CDR3 DNA reads TGCGCCACCGGGCCCGGGCACAGCTCCTACGAGCAGTACTTC. It encodes CATGPGHSSYEQYF.

The count of this clonotype is one. The rearrangement uses TRBV5-1 and TRBJ1-4; D not certain. This CDR3 is 14 amino acids long. V was shortened by 2 bases and J by 4 bases, with 9 bases between the two germline ends. Germline V gives CDR1 SGHRS, CDR2 YFSETQ. The CDR3 DNA reads TGCGCCAGCAGCTTTGGGCGGGATAATGAAAAACTGTTTTTT. Translated: CASSFGRDNEKLFF.

This clonotype was seen a handful of times. The rearrangement uses TRBV27 and TRBJ2-4, with D perhaps TRBD1 or TRBD2 (5 bases each). From germline, CDR1 is MNHEY and CDR2 SMNVEV (reference sequence). CDR3 length: 13 amino acids. Trimming stripped 0 bases from V and 10 bases from J, with 10 bases between. Here the CDR3 reads CASSLSPGGIQYF. The CDR3 DNA reads as TGTGCCAGCAGTTTATCCCCTGGGGGAATTCAGTACTTC.

This clonotype was counted ten times or more. The rearrangement uses TRBV7-2 and TRBJ2-5, with D uncertain. There are 14 residues in the CDR3. The V gene's germline CDR1 is SGHTA and CDR2 FQGNSA. V was clipped by 2 bases and J by 1 base, with 8 bases between them. The CDR3 sequence is CASSLIRLQETQYF. CDR3 DNA: TGTGCCAGCAGCTTAATCCGTCTCCAAGAGACCCAGTACTTC.

The gene calls are TRBV6-2 or TRBV6-3 and TRBJ1-5, with 7 bases matching TRBD1. J was trimmed by 3 bases and V by 1 base; bases with no gene match: 6. This CDR3 contains 16 residues. Germline V gives CDR1 MNHEY, CDR2 SVGEGT. In DNA form, the CDR3 reads TGTGCCAGCAGTTACTGGCAACAGGGGAACAATCAGCCCCAGCATTTT. Residues: CASSYWQQGNNQPQHF.

This clonotype turned up a few times. The rearrangement uses TRBV10-3 and TRBJ1-1; maybe TRBD1 (5 bases). Deletions cut 2 bases from V and 8 bases from J, with 6 bases between. The CDR3 sequence is 11 residues long. Germline V lookup: CDR1 ENHRY, CDR2 SYGVKD. This CDR3 is CAISEQGEAFF. In nucleotides, the CDR3 is TGTGCCATCAGTGAGCAGGGCGAAGCTTTCTTT.